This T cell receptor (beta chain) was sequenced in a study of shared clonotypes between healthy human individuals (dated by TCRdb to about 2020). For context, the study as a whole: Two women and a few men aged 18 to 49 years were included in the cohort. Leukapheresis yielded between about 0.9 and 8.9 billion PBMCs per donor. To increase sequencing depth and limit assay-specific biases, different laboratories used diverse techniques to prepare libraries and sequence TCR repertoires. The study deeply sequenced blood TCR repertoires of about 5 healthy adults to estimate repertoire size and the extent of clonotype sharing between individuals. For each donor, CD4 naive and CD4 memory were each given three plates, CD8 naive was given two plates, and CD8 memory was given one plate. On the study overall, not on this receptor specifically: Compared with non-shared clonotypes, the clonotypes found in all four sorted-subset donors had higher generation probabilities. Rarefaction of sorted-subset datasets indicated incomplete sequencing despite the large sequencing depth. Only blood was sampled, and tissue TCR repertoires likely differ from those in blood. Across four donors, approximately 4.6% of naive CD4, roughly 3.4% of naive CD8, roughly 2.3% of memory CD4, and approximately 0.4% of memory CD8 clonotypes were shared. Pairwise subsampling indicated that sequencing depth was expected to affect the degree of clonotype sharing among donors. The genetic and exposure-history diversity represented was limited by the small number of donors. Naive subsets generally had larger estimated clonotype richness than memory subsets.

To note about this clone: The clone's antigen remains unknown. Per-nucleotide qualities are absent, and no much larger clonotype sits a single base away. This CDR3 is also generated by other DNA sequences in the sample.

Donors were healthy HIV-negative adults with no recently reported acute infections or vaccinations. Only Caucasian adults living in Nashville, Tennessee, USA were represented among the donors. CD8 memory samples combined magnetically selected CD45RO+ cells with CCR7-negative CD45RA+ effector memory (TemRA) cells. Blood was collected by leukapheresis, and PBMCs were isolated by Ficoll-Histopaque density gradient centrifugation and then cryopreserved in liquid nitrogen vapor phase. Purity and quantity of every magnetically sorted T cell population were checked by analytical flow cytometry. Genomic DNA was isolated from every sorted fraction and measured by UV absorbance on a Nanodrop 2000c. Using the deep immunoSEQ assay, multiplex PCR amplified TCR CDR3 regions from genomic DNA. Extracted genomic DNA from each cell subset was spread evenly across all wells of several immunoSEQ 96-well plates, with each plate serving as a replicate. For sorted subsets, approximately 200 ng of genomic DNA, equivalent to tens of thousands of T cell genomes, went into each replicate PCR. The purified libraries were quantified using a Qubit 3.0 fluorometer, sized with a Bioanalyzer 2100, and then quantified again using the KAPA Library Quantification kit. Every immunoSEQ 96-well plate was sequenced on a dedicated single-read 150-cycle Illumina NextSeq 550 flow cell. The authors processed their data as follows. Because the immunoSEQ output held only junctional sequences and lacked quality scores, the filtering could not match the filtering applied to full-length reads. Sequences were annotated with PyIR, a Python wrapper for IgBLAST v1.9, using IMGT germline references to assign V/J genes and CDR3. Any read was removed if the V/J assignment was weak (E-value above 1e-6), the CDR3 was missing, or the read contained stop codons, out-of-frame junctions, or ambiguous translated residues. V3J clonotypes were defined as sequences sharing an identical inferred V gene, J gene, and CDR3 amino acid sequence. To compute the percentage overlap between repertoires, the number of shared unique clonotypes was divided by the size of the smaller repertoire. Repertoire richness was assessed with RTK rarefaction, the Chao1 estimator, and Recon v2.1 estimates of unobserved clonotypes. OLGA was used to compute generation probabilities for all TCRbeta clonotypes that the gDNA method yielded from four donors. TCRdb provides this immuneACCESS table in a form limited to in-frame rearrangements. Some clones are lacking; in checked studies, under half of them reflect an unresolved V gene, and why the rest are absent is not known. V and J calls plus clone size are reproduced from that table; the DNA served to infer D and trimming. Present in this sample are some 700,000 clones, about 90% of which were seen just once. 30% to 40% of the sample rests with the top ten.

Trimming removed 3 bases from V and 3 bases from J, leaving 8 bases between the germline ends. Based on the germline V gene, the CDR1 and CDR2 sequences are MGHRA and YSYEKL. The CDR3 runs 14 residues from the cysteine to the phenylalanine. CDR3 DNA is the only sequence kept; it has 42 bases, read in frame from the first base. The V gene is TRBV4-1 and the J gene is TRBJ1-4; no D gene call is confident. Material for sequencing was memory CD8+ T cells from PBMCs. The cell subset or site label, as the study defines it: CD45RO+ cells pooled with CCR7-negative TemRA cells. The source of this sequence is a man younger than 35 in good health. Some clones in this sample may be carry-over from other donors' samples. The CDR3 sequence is CASSQPGPNEKLFF. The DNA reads TGCGCCAGCAGCCAGCCGGGCCCTAATGAAAAACTGTTTTTT.